The 16 T cell receptor beta chains below come from one sample, sequenced in a study of cytomegalovirus exposure and HLA in healthy donors. 60 Vbeta and 13 Jbeta primers were used in PCR. Profiled with immunoSEQ multiplex PCR; TCRdb holds only in-frame clones, not every one. The sample lists about 210,000 clones, about 85% occurring once. The specimen sequenced was PBMCs. These receptors came from a woman between 50 and 59 years old in good health and CMV-seropositive.

This chain joins TRBV5-1 and TRBJ2-2, with TRBD1 matching over 10 bases. CDR3 length: 16 amino acids. The germline CDR1 and CDR2 sequences are SGHRS and YFSETQ. V gave up 4 bases and J gave up 5 bases; unmatched junction bases: 8. The CDR3 DNA sequence: TGCGCCAGCAGCGCTACCGGGACAGGGGATACCGGGGAGCTGTTTTTT. The encoded protein is CASSATGTGDTGELFF.

This chain uses TRBV6-5 with TRBJ2-7; TRBD1 aligns across 7 bases. Germline V CDR1 and CDR2: MNHEY, SVGAGI. CDR3 size: 14 residues. V gave up 6 bases and J gave up 4 bases; unmatched junction bases: 9. The CDR3 region has the DNA TGTGCCAGCAGAGACCGACAGGGCGGGTACGAGCAGTACTTC. This codes for CASRDRQGGYEQYF.

V is TRBV14 and J is TRBJ1-2; no reliable D call. V was cut by 0 bases and J by 3 bases, with 5 bases left in between. This CDR3 has 13 residues. CDR1 is SGHDN, CDR2 FVKESK, per germline. The CDR3 coding sequence is TGTGCCAGCAGCCAAGAACAGTACTATGGCTACACCTTC. Its protein product is CASSQEQYYGYTF.

This rearrangement joins TRBV29-1 to TRBJ1-5; unclear D gene. Trimming removed 1 base from V and 1 base from J, with 8 bases in between. The CDR3 extends over 14 amino acids. Germline V lookup: CDR1 SQVTM, CDR2 ANQGSEA. The CDR3 spells CSVEVEESNQPQHF. The CDR3 coding sequence is TGCAGCGTTGAAGTTGAAGAGAGCAATCAGCCCCAGCATTTT. The full variable domain, with the rest looked up from reference TRBV29-1 and TRBJ1-5, is SAVISQKPSRDICQRGTSLTIQCQVDSQVTMMFWYRQQPGQSLTLIATANQGSEATYESGFVIDKFPISRPNLTFSTLTVSNMSPEDSSIYLCSVEVEESNQPQHFGDGTRLSIL.

The chain recombines TRBV5-1 with TRBJ2-2; perhaps TRBD1 as D (6 bases). Germline V gene lookup returns CDR1 SGHRS and CDR2 YFSETQ. The germline V and J ends were trimmed by 0 bases and 5 bases, with 11 bases remaining between them. The length of the CDR3 is 15 residues. CDR3 loop: CASSLGNQGTGELFF. The CDR3 bases are TGCGCCAGCAGCTTGGGTAATCAGGGGACCGGGGAGCTGTTTTTT.

V and J are TRBV10-3 and TRBJ1-1; the match to TRBD1 covers 7 bases. CDR1 and CDR2 from the germline V gene are ENHRY and SYGVKD. The CDR3 contains 15 residues. V shed 6 bases, J shed 0 bases, and the junction held 7 bases outside the gene matches. CDR3 in amino acids: CAIRDTGAVNTEAFF. The CDR3 DNA follows: TGTGCCATCAGGGACACAGGGGCGGTGAACACTGAAGCTTTCTTT.

The V call is TRBV5-8, the J call TRBJ2-5; D possibly corresponds to TRBD1 (5 bases). TRBJ2-7 matches the DNA end more closely, so the J call is doubtful. The germline V gene has CDR1 SGHTS and CDR2 YDEGEE. This CDR3 contains 15 residues. The CDR3 DNA is TGTGCCAGCAGCTTGCGTGGCGCAAGGGGCTTCGAGCAGTACTTC. Protein product: CASSLRGARGFEQYF.

This chain uses TRBV25-1 with TRBJ2-3, with 10 bases identical to TRBD1. Germline V CDR1 and CDR2: MGHDK, SYGVNS. Trimming took 6 bases from V and 2 from J; bases not matched to a gene: 11. The CDR3 length is 17 residues. The CDR3 is CASSAWGGTGDTDTQYF. The CDR3 DNA is TGTGCCAGCAGCGCCTGGGGGGGGACAGGGGACACAGATACGCAGTATTTT.

The chain employs TRBV5-1 and TRBJ2-5, with D perhaps TRBD1 (6 bases). Germline loops: CDR1 SGHRS, CDR2 YFSETQ. V was clipped by 3 bases and J by 1 base, with 13 bases between them. This CDR3 has 15 residues. The CDR3 sequence is CASSYRDTPQETQYF. DNA for the CDR3: TGCGCCAGCAGCTACCGGGACACCCCCCAAGAGACCCAGTACTTC.

The chain recombines TRBV19 with TRBJ2-1, with TRBD2 matching 8 bases. CDR1 is LNHDA, CDR2 SQIVND, per germline (reference sequence). Unmatched junction bases numbered 8, after V lost 6 bases and J lost 4 bases. The CDR3 sequence is 15 residues long. The CDR3 DNA follows: TGTGCCAGTAGCACCGTGAAGCGGGGGTACAATGAGCAGTTCTTC. Translating gives CASSTVKRGYNEQFF.

The V gene is TRBV9, the J gene TRBJ2-5; possibly TRBD2 for D (6 bases). The CDR3 loop spans 14 amino acids. V shed 3 bases and J shed 0 bases, with 9 bases lying between them. Germline loops: CDR1 SGDLS, CDR2 YYNGEE. The DNA for the CDR3 is TGTGCCAGCAGCGGCGGGGCTTACCAAGAGACCCAGTACTTC. Its translation: CASSGGAYQETQYF.

The CDR3 nucleotides are TGTGCCAGCAGATTACTAGCGGGGGGGCCAGATACGCAGTATTTT. Translating it yields CASRLLAGGPDTQYF. The rearrangement uses TRBV6-1 and TRBJ2-3; 13 bases fit TRBD2. V lost 6 bases and J lost 4; bases outside the gene matches: 4. CDR3 length: 15 amino acids. From germline, CDR1 is MNHNS and CDR2 SASEGT.

The chain combines TRBV28 with TRBJ2-5; 9 nucleotides line up with TRBD2. CDR3 size: 14 residues. Germline V gene data show CDR1 as MDHEN and CDR2 as SYDVKM. V trimming: 7 bases; J trimming: 6 bases; junction bases outside the gene matches: 9. The CDR3 region is CASTRQRGAQTQYF. In DNA, the CDR3 is TGTGCCAGCACTAGGCAGCGGGGGGCCCAGACCCAGTACTTC.

This clone was seen a single time. This chain links TRBV28 with TRBJ1-5; TRBD1 is a possible D gene (6 bases). Germline V CDR1 and CDR2: MDHEN, SYDVKM. The CDR3 extends over 16 amino acids. V lost 7 bases to trimming and J lost 2 bases, with 18 bases between them. The CDR3 DNA is TGTGCCAGCACGACTCCGTTGGCAGGGGGCAATCAGCCCCAGCATTTT. This translates into CASTTPLAGGNQPQHF.

Notes on this clone: Compared with germline, one end of the junction differs, possibly owing to a read error. The chain carries TRBV28 and TRBJ1-6, with TRBD1 identical over 10 bases. Germline CDR1 and CDR2: MDHEN and SYDVKM. The CDR3 is 13 amino acids. The CDR3, as DNA: TGTGCCGGCAGGGGGACAGGGGTATCACCCCTCCACTTT. Its translation is CAGRGTGVSPLHF.

This clone was recorded only once. The chain joins TRBV19 to TRBJ2-2, with 10 positions matching TRBD1. CDR1 is LNHDA and CDR2 is SQIVND in the germline V gene (reference sequence). The ends lost 10 bases at V and 3 bases at J; junction bases unmatched: 11. CDR3 length: 16 amino acids. The CDR3 region is CATGPGQGYYTGELFF. The DNA of the CDR3 is TGTGCCACCGGCCCGGGACAGGGGTATTACACCGGGGAGCTGTTTTTT.